The following is a TCR beta chain sequence with its context. Its antigen is as yet unknown. Each subset's genomic DNA was split evenly across several immunoSEQ plates. The repertoire was sequenced with immunoSEQ multiplex PCR; TCRdb's copy has only in-frame clones and lacks some. The data show around 340,000 clones, 70% to 75% seen once. This specimen comes from a study of shared clonotypes between healthy human individuals. Regarding the study as a whole: Rarefaction gave evidence that sorted-subset sequencing remained incomplete despite large depth. Limitation of the genetic and exposure-history diversity represented came from the few donors.

The TCR comes from a man aged 25-45 years in good health. Sequencing used memory CD4+ T cells sorted from blood. Indicated subset: CD45RA-negative fraction.

CDR3 sequence: CASSEYLKETQYF. CDR3 nucleotide sequence: TGTGCCAGCAGTGAATATTTAAAGGAGACCCAGTACTTC. This rearrangement joins TRBV2 to TRBJ2-5, with D unclear. The V gene lost 2 bases and the J gene lost 5 bases, with 9 bases spanning the gap. Germline loops: CDR1 SNHLY, CDR2 FYNNEI. The CDR3 runs to 13 residues.